Shown below are 13 T cell receptor beta chains from a single sample sequenced in a study of post-analysis software for immune sequencing data. Their recognized antigens are unknown. Researchers reported that TCR beta cDNA libraries carried unique molecular identifiers. TCRdb passed the PCR reads through MiXCR, listing each CDR3 protein once. This sample carries 600,000 to 750,000 distinct CDR3 sequences, 59% of them seen once, and the ten largest clones take approximately 11%. Whole-study results and caveats: Five or six TRBV segments appeared more often in patients than in controls, and TRBV5-6, TRBV5-1 and TRBV20-1 were among these.

The sequenced sample was blood. The receptors come from a girl aged 2 to 10 with multiple sclerosis.

This clonotype was seen a handful of times. The rearrangement links TRBV3-1 to TRBJ2-7; weak D call: TRBD1 (6 bases). The length of the CDR3 is 14 residues. V gave up 1 base and J gave up 5 bases, with 12 bases separating them. Looked up from germline, CDR1 is LGHDT and CDR2 is YNNKEL (reference sequence). CDR3 sequence reads: CASSQAYRVHEQYF. The CDR3, as DNA: TGTGCCAGCAGCCAAGCCTACAGGGTCCACGAGCAGTACTTC.

Here the CDR3 DNA reads TGCAGCGTTGGGTTAGCGGGGAGCCAGTCCAATGAGCAGTTCTTC. This translates into CSVGLAGSQSNEQFF. The chain links TRBV29-1 to TRBJ2-1; 8 positions agree with TRBD2. Germline V gene data show CDR1 as SQVTM and CDR2 as ANQGSEA. V gave up 4 bases and J gave up 6 bases; unmatched junction bases: 11. The CDR3 has 15 residues.

The chain uses TRBV12-3 or TRBV12-4 and TRBJ2-5; D gene ambiguous. The CDR3 is made up of 11 amino acids. Trimming removed 1 base at V and 7 bases at J, with 4 bases between. CDR3 residues: CASSLVVTQYF. The CDR3 DNA is TGTGCCAGCAGTTTAGTCGTGACCCAGTACTTC.

The rearrangement joins TRBV6-6 to TRBJ2-1, with TRBD1 as a possible D gene (5 bases). The CDR3 extends over 13 amino acids. From germline, CDR1 is MNHNY and CDR2 SVGAGI (reference sequence). V was clipped by 0 bases and J by 10 bases, with 10 bases between them. The CDR3 region is CASSYSPRVEQFF. The CDR3 DNA sequence: TGTGCCAGCAGTTACTCGCCCAGGGTCGAGCAGTTCTTC.

This clonotype was seen only once. The chain couples TRBV4-2 to TRBJ2-5, with 14 bases fitting TRBD2. The germline gives CDR1 LGHNA, CDR2 YNFKEQ. J lost 4 bases, V lost 4 bases, and 14 bases had no gene match. CDR3 length equals 19 residues. This CDR3 is CASSRTLGLAGDLGETQYF. CDR3 DNA: TGTGCCAGCAGCCGCACACTGGGACTAGCGGGAGATCTGGGAGAGACCCAGTACTTC.

V gene TRBV18 combines with J gene TRBJ2-1; the match to TRBD2 covers 10 bases. The CDR3 has 16 residues. Germline assignment: CDR1 KGHSH and CDR2 LQKENI. The ends lost 0 bases at V and 10 bases at J; junction bases unmatched: 9. The CDR3 here is CASSPPGLAGVEEQFF. In nucleotides, the CDR3 is TGTGCCAGCTCACCACCAGGCCTAGCGGGAGTCGAAGAGCAGTTCTTC.

The chain uses TRBV29-1 and TRBJ1-5; D remains ambiguous. V shed 4 bases and J shed 5 bases, with 6 bases lying between them. The CDR3 contains 11 residues. CDR1 is SQVTM, CDR2 ANQGSEA, per germline. The CDR3 reads CSVVSDQPQHF. The CDR3, as DNA: TGCAGCGTTGTCTCTGATCAGCCCCAGCATTTT.

The V call is TRBV12-3 or TRBV12-4, the J call TRBJ1-1, with D unclear. CDR3 size: 14 residues. Trimming stripped 5 bases from V and 0 bases from J, with 10 bases between. The CDR3 protein is CASSTHGMNTEAFF. In DNA form, the CDR3 reads TGTGCCAGCAGTACCCACGGCATGAACACTGAAGCTTTCTTT.

The chain uses TRBV28 and TRBJ1-5, with 10 bases aligning to TRBD1. With 4 bases clipped from V and 7 bases from J, the junction kept 7 bases outside the gene matches. Germline lookup yields CDR1 MDHEN and CDR2 SYDVKM. The length of the CDR3 is 15 residues. The CDR3 protein is CASSWTGGSQQPQHF. The DNA of the CDR3 is TGTGCCAGCAGTTGGACAGGGGGTTCCCAGCAGCCCCAGCATTTT.

This rearrangement joins TRBV10-3 to TRBJ2-5, with 13 nucleotides matching TRBD2. This CDR3 contains 19 residues. With V trimmed by 3 bases and J by 2 bases, 12 bases remained unmatched. Germline V gene sequence: CDR1 ENHRY, CDR2 SYGVKD. The CDR3 loop is CAISESGLAGLNRQETQYF. In DNA form, the CDR3 reads TGTGCCATCAGTGAATCGGGACTAGCGGGGCTAAATCGTCAAGAGACCCAGTACTTC.

V usage is TRBV20-1 and J usage is TRBJ1-1; the D is unclear. This CDR3 is built from 13 residues. V was shortened by 2 bases and J by 3 bases, with 10 bases between the two germline ends. Germline assignment: CDR1 DFQATT and CDR2 SNEGSKA (reference sequence). The CDR3 reads CSARSTGYTEAFF. In nucleotides, the CDR3 is TGCAGTGCTAGAAGTACGGGGTACACTGAAGCTTTCTTT.

The chain is built from TRBV20-1 and TRBJ1-6; 7 bases line up with TRBD1. Trimming at V came to 0 bases and at J to 8 bases, leaving 4 bases not matched to a gene. The CDR3 covers 14 residues. Germline V CDR1 and CDR2: DFQATT, SNEGSKA (reference sequence). The CDR3 spells CSARDDRAYSPLHF. The CDR3, as DNA: TGCAGTGCTAGAGATGACAGGGCCTATTCACCCCTCCACTTT.

The CDR3 here is CASSLFSGQGWEETQYF. CDR3 coding DNA: TGTGCCAGCAGTTTATTCTCGGGACAGGGGTGGGAAGAGACCCAGTACTTC. The gene calls are TRBV28 and TRBJ2-5, with 10 bases lining up with TRBD1. Germline-derived CDR1 and CDR2 are MDHEN and SYDVKM. This CDR3 contains 17 residues. Losses at the gene ends were 1 base for V and 3 bases for J; bases not matched to a gene: 8.